The 27 T cell receptor beta chains reported below all come from one sample, sequenced in a study of OX40 agonist ivuxolimab in advanced cancers. The repertoire was sequenced with immunoSEQ multiplex PCR; TCRdb's copy has only in-frame clones and lacks some. In the table there are roughly 67,000 clones, 75% to 90% of which are singletons. Sequenced material: CD4+ or CD8+ T cells sorted from blood, taken in a trial of the OX40 agonist ivuxolimab. These receptors were obtained from an adult with an advanced solid tumor such as melanoma, head and neck, liver or kidney cancer.

J is TRBJ1-1 and V is TRBV28; TRBD1 matches at 8 bases. CDR1 is MDHEN and CDR2 is SYDVKM in the germline V gene. Losses at the gene ends were 11 bases for V and 4 bases for J; bases not matched to a gene: 6. The CDR3 spans 12 residues. Here the CDR3 reads CADPTGGTEAFF. Here the CDR3 DNA reads TGTGCCGACCCTACAGGGGGCACTGAAGCTTTCTTT.

The chain couples TRBV28 to TRBJ1-2; TRBD1 aligns across 11 bases. This CDR3 is built from 13 residues. CDR1 and CDR2 (germline): MDHEN, SYDVKM. Trimming took 5 bases from V and 7 from J; bases not matched to a gene: 3. This CDR3 reads CASSPGTGGGYTF. The CDR3 DNA reads TGTGCCAGCAGTCCCGGGACAGGGGGTGGCTACACCTTC.

This sequence joins TRBV12-5 and TRBJ2-7; 13 nucleotides align to TRBD2. The V and J ends lost 4 bases and 4 bases, in that order; junction bases with no gene match: 16. Germline CDR1 and CDR2: LGHNT and FRNRAP. CDR3 length: 19 amino acids. The DNA for the CDR3 is TGTGCTAGTGGTTCCCCTCCCGGGACTAGCGGGAAAGGGGCATACGAGCAGTACTTC. Translation gives CASGSPPGTSGKGAYEQYF.

The V call is TRBV14, the J call TRBJ2-3; perhaps D is TRBD1 or TRBD2 (5 bases each). Germline V gene data show CDR1 as SGHDN and CDR2 as FVKESK. Trimming left V 2 bases short and J 4 bases short, with 13 bases between. CDR3 length: 15 residues. The chain's CDR3 is CASSQLWGIADTQYF. The DNA of the CDR3 is TGTGCCAGCAGCCAACTTTGGGGGATAGCAGATACGCAGTATTTT. Based on the CDR3 plus reference TRBV14 and TRBJ2-3, the full variable domain is EAGVTQFPSHSVIEKGQTVTLRCDPISGHDNLYWYRRVMGKEIKFLLHFVKESKQDESGMPNNRFLAERTGGTYSTLKVQPAELEDSGVYFCASSQLWGIADTQYFGPGTRLTVL.

V usage is TRBV19 and J usage is TRBJ2-1, with 10 bases aligning to TRBD2. The germline CDR1 and CDR2 sequences are LNHDA and SQIVND (reference sequence). This CDR3 spans 14 amino acids. V shed 5 bases and J 5 bases; nucleotides not matched to a gene: 3. The CDR3 sequence: CASSSSGGNNEQFF. As DNA, the CDR3 is TGTGCCAGTAGTTCTAGCGGGGGCAACAATGAGCAGTTCTTC.

This clone was detected only a few times. The rearrangement uses TRBV6-5 and TRBJ1-2; TRBD1 matches 7 bases. The germline V gene encodes CDR1 MNHEY and CDR2 SVGAGI. This CDR3 region has 15 residues. With 0 bases clipped from V and 4 bases from J, the junction kept 5 bases outside the gene matches. CDR3 bases: TGTGCCAGCAGTTACTCCTGGACAGGAGCCTATGGCTACACCTTC. Its translation: CASSYSWTGAYGYTF.

CDR3 in amino acids: CASRTGTVSYEQYF. CDR3 nucleotides: TGTGCCAGCAGGACCGGGACAGTCTCCTACGAGCAGTACTTC. The chain uses TRBV5-8 and TRBJ2-7, with TRBD1 matching over 7 bases. CDR3 length: 14 residues. V gave up 5 bases and J gave up 0 bases; unmatched junction bases: 5. CDR1 is SGHTS, CDR2 YDEGEE, per germline.

This clone was seen just once. This CDR3 is CATATWTGGFETQYF. In DNA form, the CDR3 reads TGTGCCACTGCAACCTGGACAGGGGGCTTTGAGACCCAGTACTTC. The chain uses TRBV15 and TRBJ2-5, with 11 bases fitting TRBD1. Per germline, CDR1 LNHNV and CDR2 YYDKDF (reference sequence). The CDR3 has 15 amino acids. J lost 5 bases, V lost 9 bases, and 11 bases had no gene match. The whole variable domain, filled in from reference TRBV15 and TRBJ2-5, reads DAMVIQNPRYQVTQFGKPVTLSCSQTLNHNVMYWYQQKSSQAPKLLFHYYDKDFNNEADTPDNFQSRRPNTSFCFLDIRSPGLGDTAMYLCATATWTGGFETQYFGPGTRLLVL.

The chain recombines TRBV4-3 with TRBJ1-2; D unresolved. Trimming removed 0 bases from V and 0 bases from J, with 5 bases in between. Germline lookup yields CDR1 LGHNA and CDR2 YSLEER. The CDR3 runs 14 residues. The CDR3 is CASSQEKANYGYTF. CDR3 bases: TGCGCCAGCAGCCAAGAGAAGGCTAACTATGGCTACACCTTC.

The chain joins TRBV19 to TRBJ1-5; D remains ambiguous. Trimming took 5 bases from V and 3 from J, leaving 14 bases between them. There are 15 residues in the CDR3. Germline V gives CDR1 LNHDA, CDR2 SQIVND (reference sequence). The CDR3 here is CASSARVGNNQPQHF. CDR3 nucleotide sequence: TGTGCCAGTAGTGCCCGCGTGGGGAACAATCAGCCCCAGCATTTT.

The chain has TRBV11-2 and TRBJ2-5; weak D call: TRBD1 (6 bases). The end of the DNA fits TRBJ2-7 better, so the J call may be wrong. The CDR3 has 15 amino acids. Germline V gene sequence: CDR1 SGHAT, CDR2 FQNNGV. The CDR3 spells CASSAAGTSAYEQYF. The DNA of the CDR3 is TGTGCCAGCAGCGCGGCCGGGACAAGCGCGTACGAGCAGTACTTC.

The chain joins TRBV6-5 to TRBJ1-4; no definite D call. CDR1 MNHEY and CDR2 SVGAGI come from the germline V gene. Trimming took off 2 bases at V and 7 bases at J, with 14 bases between the two ends. The CDR3 is 15 residues long. CDR3 sequence reads: CASSYREGGAEKLFF. The CDR3 bases are TGTGCCAGCAGTTACCGAGAAGGTGGTGCTGAAAAACTGTTTTTT.

The V call is TRBV18, the J call TRBJ1-1; TRBD1 agrees at 9 bases. Germline V gene lookup returns CDR1 KGHSH and CDR2 LQKENI. Trimming cost V 5 bases and J 3 bases; bases outside gene matches: 4. The CDR3 is made up of 14 amino acids. This CDR3 is CASSAGQGHTEAFF. CDR3 coding DNA: TGTGCCAGCTCAGCGGGACAGGGCCACACTGAAGCTTTCTTT.

This chain uses TRBV4-1 with TRBJ2-5; D is perhaps TRBD1 (8 bases). The CDR3 is made up of 15 amino acids. The V and J ends lost 4 bases and 5 bases respectively, with 17 bases between them. CDR1 MGHRA and CDR2 YSYEKL come from the germline V gene. The CDR3 loop is CASSPGQGGRETQYF. CDR3 bases: TGCGCCAGCAGCCCAGGACAGGGAGGGAGGGAGACCCAGTACTTC.

J is TRBJ2-5 and V is TRBV5-6; 9 nucleotides agree with TRBD1. The CDR3 has 17 residues. V was pared by 0 bases and J by 0 bases, with 6 bases of the junction left unmatched. The germline V gene has CDR1 SGHDT and CDR2 YYEEEE. CDR3 residues: CASSLGPGQGNQETQYF. DNA for the CDR3: TGTGCCAGCAGCTTGGGTCCGGGACAGGGAAACCAAGAGACCCAGTACTTC.

The V call is TRBV19, the J call TRBJ1-1, with TRBD1 as a possible D gene (5 bases). Trimming pared 7 bases from V and 0 bases from J, leaving 15 bases between. This CDR3 region has 15 residues. The germline CDR1 and CDR2 sequences are LNHDA and SQIVND (reference sequence). CDR3 coding DNA: TGTGCCAGTAAAAACCAGGGCGGCATGAACACTGAAGCTTTCTTT. As protein: CASKNQGGMNTEAFF.

The chain combines TRBV5-5 with TRBJ1-4, with D unclear. CDR3 size: 13 residues. Germline V gene lookup returns CDR1 SGHKS and CDR2 YYEKEE (reference sequence). V lost 4 bases to trimming and J lost 5 bases, with 9 bases between them. The CDR3 region has the DNA TGTGCCAGCAGCCGCCAGAGCAATGAAAAACTGTTTTTT. Protein product: CASSRQSNEKLFF.

The chain links TRBV6-5 to TRBJ2-2; 7 bases are shared with TRBD1. Germline assignment: CDR1 MNHEY and CDR2 SVGAGI. V gave up 2 bases and J gave up 7 bases; unmatched junction bases: 4. This CDR3 is built from 14 residues. CDR3 in DNA: TGTGCCAGCAGTTACCTCCGACAGGGCGGGGAGCTGTTTTTT. It specifies CASSYLRQGGELFF.

The chain carries TRBV18 and TRBJ2-7, with 8 nucleotides matching TRBD1. Looked up from germline, CDR1 is KGHSH and CDR2 is LQKENI. The junction had 6 bases not matched to a gene; V was cut back by 3 bases and J by 2 bases. The CDR3 has 15 amino acids. The CDR3 sequence: CASSPLDRVTYEQYF. Written as DNA, the CDR3 is TGTGCCAGCTCACCGCTGGACAGGGTTACCTACGAGCAGTACTTC.

The rearrangement joins TRBV6-5 to TRBJ1-4; no clear D gene. Per germline, CDR1 MNHEY and CDR2 SVGAGI. Trimming removed 6 bases from V and 5 bases from J, with 16 bases in between. The CDR3 loop spans 15 amino acids. The CDR3: CASRPPGSRNEKLFF. The DNA of the CDR3 is TGTGCCAGCAGACCCCCCGGGAGCCGCAATGAAAAACTGTTTTTT.

V usage is TRBV5-1 and J usage is TRBJ2-1; 11 bases agree with TRBD2. Germline CDR1 reads SGHRS; CDR2 reads YFSETQ. Trimming cost V 4 bases and J 0 bases; bases outside gene matches: 15. The CDR3 loop spans 20 amino acids. The chain's CDR3 is CASSNPPTSGNTRSYNEQFF. DNA of the CDR3: TGCGCCAGCAGCAACCCCCCGACTAGCGGGAACACGCGCTCCTACAATGAGCAGTTCTTC.

The chain uses TRBV9 and TRBJ1-1; D is undetermined. This CDR3 is built from 16 residues. Trimming took 5 bases from V and 4 from J, leaving 21 bases between them. CDR1 and CDR2 (germline): SGDLS, YYNGEE. For the CDR3, the DNA is TGTGCCAGCAGTGGTATCCCCAGGAGCGACTTCACTGAAGCTTTCTTT. Its translation: CASSGIPRSDFTEAFF. Using reference TRBV9 and TRBJ1-1 for the parts outside the CDR3, the full variable domain is DSGVTQTPKHLITATGQRVTLRCSPRSGDLSVYWYQQSLDQGLQFLIQYYNGEERAKGNILERFSAQQFPDLHSELNLSSLELGDSALYFCASSGIPRSDFTEAFFGQGTRLTVV.

The rearrangement links TRBV7-9 to TRBJ1-1, with D maybe TRBD1 (5 bases). The V gene's germline CDR1 is SEHNR and CDR2 FQNEAQ (reference sequence). CDR3 length: 14 residues. V shed 2 bases and J shed 7 bases, with 14 bases lying between them. The CDR3 DNA reads TGTGCCAGCAGCTTAAATCCGGGGCGAGGTGAAGCTTTCTTT. The encoded protein is CASSLNPGRGEAFF.

V and J are TRBV7-9 and TRBJ1-4, with D possibly matching TRBD1 (5 bases). The V end lost 0 bases, the J end lost 7 bases, and 12 bases lay between the germline ends. Germline CDR1 and CDR2: SEHNR and FQNEAQ (reference sequence). The CDR3 sequence is 15 residues long. CDR3 loop: CASSLAEGRAEKLFF. As DNA, the CDR3 is TGTGCCAGCAGCTTAGCAGAGGGGAGGGCTGAAAAACTGTTTTTT.

V gene TRBV28 combines with J gene TRBJ2-1; D remains ambiguous. The germline V gene encodes CDR1 MDHEN and CDR2 SYDVKM. This CDR3 region has 11 residues. The V and J ends lost 10 bases and 8 bases respectively, with 12 bases between them. CDR3 DNA: TGTGCCACAAGACTGCTGCATGAGCAGTTCTTC. Translated, it gives CATRLLHEQFF.

The chain employs TRBV7-9 and TRBJ2-5; D possibly corresponds to TRBD1 (5 bases). The germline V gene has CDR1 SEHNR and CDR2 FQNEAQ (reference sequence). The CDR3 runs 14 residues. Trimming pared 1 base from V and 5 bases from J, leaving 11 bases between. The CDR3 coding sequence is TGTGCCAGCAGCTTAGGGGGCGTGGGGGAGACCCAGTACTTC. Encoded protein: CASSLGGVGETQYF. Full variable domain (outside the CDR3, taken from reference TRBV7-9 and TRBJ2-5): DTGVSQNPRHKITKRGQNVTFRCDPISEHNRLYWYRQTLGQGPEFLTYFQNEAQLEKSRLLSDRFSAERPKGSFSTLEIQRTEQGDSAMYLCASSLGGVGETQYFGPGTRLLVL.

The chain carries TRBV18 and TRBJ1-2; TRBD1 agrees at 8 bases. The V segment lost 6 bases and the J segment 4 bases; nucleotides outside the gene matches: 7. CDR3 size: 14 residues. The germline V gene encodes CDR1 KGHSH and CDR2 LQKENI. CDR3 sequence (DNA): TGTGCCAGCTCCCCTCCGGACAGGGTCTATGGCTACACCTTC. This gives the protein CASSPPDRVYGYTF.